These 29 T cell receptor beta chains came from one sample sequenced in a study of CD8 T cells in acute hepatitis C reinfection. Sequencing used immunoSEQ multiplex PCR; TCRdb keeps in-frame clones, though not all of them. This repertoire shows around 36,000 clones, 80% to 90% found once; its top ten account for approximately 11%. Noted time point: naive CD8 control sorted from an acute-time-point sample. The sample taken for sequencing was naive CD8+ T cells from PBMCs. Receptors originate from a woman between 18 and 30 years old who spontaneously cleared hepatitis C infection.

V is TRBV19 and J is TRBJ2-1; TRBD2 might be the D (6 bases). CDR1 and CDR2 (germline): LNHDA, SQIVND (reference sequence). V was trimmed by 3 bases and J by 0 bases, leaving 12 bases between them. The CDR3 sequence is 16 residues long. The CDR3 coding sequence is TGTGCCAGTAGTATTCGGGGGAGCCGCTCCTACAATGAGCAGTTCTTC. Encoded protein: CASSIRGSRSYNEQFF.

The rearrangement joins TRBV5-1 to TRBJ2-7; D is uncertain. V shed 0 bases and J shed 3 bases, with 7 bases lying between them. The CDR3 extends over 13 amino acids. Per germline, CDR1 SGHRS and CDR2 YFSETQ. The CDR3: CASSLEAHYEQYF. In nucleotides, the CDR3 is TGCGCCAGCAGCTTGGAGGCTCACTACGAGCAGTACTTC.

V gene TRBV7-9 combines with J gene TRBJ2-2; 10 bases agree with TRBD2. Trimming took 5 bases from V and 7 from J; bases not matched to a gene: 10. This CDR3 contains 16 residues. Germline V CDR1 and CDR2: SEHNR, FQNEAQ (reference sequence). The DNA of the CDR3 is TGTGCCAGCAGCCCGACCCCTAGCGGGAGCGGCGGGGAGCTGTTTTTT. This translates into CASSPTPSGSGGELFF.

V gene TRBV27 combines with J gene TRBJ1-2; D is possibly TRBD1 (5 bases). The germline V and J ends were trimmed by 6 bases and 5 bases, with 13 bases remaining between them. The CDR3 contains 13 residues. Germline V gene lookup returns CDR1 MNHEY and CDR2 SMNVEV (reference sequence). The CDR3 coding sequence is TGTGCCAGCAGCTCGACAGCCCGATATGGCTACACCTTC. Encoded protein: CASSSTARYGYTF.

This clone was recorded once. CDR3 sequence (DNA): TGTGCCAGCCGAGACAGTCCCGGGAACACTGAAGCTTTCTTT. Residues: CASRDSPGNTEAFF. This sequence joins TRBV2 and TRBJ1-1; maybe TRBD1 (5 bases). The CDR3 extends over 14 amino acids. V was shortened by 8 bases and J by 1 base, with 14 bases between the two germline ends. The germline CDR1 and CDR2 sequences are SNHLY and FYNNEI.

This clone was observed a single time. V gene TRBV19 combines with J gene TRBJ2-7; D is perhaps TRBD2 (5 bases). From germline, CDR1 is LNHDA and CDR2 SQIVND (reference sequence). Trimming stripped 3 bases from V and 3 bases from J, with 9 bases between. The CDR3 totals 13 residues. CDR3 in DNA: TGTGCCAGTAGTATGGGAGCGTACTACGAGCAGTACTTC. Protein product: CASSMGAYYEQYF.

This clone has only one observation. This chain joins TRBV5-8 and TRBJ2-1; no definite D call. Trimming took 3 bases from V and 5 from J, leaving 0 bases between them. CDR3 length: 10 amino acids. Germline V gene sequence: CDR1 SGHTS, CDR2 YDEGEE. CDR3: CASSYNEQFF. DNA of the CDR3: TGTGCCAGCAGCTACAATGAGCAGTTCTTC.

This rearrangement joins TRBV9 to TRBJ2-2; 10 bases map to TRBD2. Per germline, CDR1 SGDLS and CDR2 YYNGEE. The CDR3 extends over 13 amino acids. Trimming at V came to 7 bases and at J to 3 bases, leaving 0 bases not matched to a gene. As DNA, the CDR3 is TGTGCCAGCGGACTAGCGGACACCGGGGAGCTGTTTTTT. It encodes CASGLADTGELFF.

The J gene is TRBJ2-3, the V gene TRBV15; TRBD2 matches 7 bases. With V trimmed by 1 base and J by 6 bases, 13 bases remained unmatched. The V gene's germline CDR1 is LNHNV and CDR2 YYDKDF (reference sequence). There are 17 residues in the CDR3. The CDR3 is CATSRVREVSNGDTQYF. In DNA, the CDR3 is TGTGCCACCAGCAGAGTTCGGGAGGTCTCTAACGGGGATACGCAGTATTTT.

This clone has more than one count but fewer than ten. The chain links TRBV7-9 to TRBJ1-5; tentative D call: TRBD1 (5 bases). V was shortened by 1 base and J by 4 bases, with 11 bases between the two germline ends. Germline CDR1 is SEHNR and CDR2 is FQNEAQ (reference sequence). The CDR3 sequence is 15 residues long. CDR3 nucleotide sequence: TGTGCCAGCAGCTTAGGGGGCCTCGGGAATCAGCCCCAGCATTTT. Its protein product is CASSLGGLGNQPQHF.

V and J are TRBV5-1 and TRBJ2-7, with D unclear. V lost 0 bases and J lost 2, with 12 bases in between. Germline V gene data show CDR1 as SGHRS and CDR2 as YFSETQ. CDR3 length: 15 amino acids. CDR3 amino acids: CASSLEARTPYEQYF. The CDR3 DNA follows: TGCGCCAGCAGCTTGGAAGCCAGGACCCCCTACGAGCAGTACTTC.

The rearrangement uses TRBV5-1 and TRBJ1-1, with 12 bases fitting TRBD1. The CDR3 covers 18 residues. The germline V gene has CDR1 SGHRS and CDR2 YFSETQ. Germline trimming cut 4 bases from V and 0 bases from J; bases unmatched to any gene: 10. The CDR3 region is CASSTEWDRGLMNTEAFF. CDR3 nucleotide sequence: TGCGCCAGCAGCACTGAATGGGACAGGGGGCTCATGAACACTGAAGCTTTCTTT. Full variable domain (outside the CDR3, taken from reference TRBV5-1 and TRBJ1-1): KAGVTQTPRYLIKTRGQQVTLSCSPISGHRSVSWYQQTPGQGLQFLFEYFSETQRNKGNFPGRFSGRQFSNSRSEMNVSTLELGDSALYLCASSTEWDRGLMNTEAFFGQGTRLTVV.

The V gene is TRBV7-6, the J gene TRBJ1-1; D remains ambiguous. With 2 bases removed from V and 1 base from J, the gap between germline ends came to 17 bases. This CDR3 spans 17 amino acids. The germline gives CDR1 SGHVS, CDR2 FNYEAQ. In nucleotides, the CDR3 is TGTGCCAGCAGCTTATCCCCCGCCCCCCACCCGAACACTGAAGCTTTCTTT. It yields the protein CASSLSPAPHPNTEAFF. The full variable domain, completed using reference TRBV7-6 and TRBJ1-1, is GAGVSQSPRYKVTKRGQDVALRCDPISGHVSLYWYRQALGQGPEFLTYFNYEAQQDKSGLPNDRFSAERPEGSISTLTIQRTEQRDSAMYRCASSLSPAPHPNTEAFFGQGTRLTVV.

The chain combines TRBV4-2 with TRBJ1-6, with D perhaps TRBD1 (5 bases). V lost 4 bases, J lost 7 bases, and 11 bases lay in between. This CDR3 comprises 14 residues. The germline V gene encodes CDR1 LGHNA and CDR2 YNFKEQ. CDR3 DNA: TGTGCCAGCAGCCCGGGACGGGTGAATTCACCCCTCCACTTT. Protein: CASSPGRVNSPLHF.

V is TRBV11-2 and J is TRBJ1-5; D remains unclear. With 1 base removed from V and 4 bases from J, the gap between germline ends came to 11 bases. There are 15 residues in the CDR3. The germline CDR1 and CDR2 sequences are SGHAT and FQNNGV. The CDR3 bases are TGTGCCAGCAGCTTAGGAGGGAACTCGAATCAGCCCCAGCATTTT. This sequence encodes CASSLGGNSNQPQHF.

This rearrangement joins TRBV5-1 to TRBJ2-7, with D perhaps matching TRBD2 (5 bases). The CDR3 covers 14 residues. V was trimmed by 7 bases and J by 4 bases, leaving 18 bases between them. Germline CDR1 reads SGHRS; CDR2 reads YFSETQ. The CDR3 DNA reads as TGCGCCAGCGAATCGAGCGGTGGAGGTTACGAGCAGTACTTC. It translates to CASESSGGGYEQYF.

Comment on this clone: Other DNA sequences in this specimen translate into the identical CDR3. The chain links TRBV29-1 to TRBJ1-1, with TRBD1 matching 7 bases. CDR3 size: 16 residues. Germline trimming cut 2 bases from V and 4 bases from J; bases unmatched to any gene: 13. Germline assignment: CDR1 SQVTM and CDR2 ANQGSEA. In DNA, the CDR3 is TGCAGCGTTGAATGGGTGGGGCAGGGGGGTGGCACTGAAGCTTTCTTT. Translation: CSVEWVGQGGGTEAFF.

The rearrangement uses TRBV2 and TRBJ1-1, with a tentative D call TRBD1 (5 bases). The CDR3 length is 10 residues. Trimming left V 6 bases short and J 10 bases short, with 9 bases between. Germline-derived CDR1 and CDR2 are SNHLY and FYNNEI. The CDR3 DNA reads TGTGCCAGCAGGGGGGTCGGAGCTTTCTTT. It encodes CASRGVGAFF.

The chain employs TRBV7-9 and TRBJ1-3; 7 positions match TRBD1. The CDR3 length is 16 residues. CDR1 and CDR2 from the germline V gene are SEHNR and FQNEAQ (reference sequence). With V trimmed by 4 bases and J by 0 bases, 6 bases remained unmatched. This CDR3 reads CASSSRTGDSGNTIYF. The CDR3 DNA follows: TGTGCCAGCAGCTCAAGGACAGGAGACTCTGGAAACACCATATATTTT.

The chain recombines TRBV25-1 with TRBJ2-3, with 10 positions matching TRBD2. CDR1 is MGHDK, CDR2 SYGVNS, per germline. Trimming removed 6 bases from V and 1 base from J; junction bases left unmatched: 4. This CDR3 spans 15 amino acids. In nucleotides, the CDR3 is TGTGCCAGCAGGCGGACTAGCGGAGGCACAGATACGCAGTATTTT. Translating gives CASRRTSGGTDTQYF.

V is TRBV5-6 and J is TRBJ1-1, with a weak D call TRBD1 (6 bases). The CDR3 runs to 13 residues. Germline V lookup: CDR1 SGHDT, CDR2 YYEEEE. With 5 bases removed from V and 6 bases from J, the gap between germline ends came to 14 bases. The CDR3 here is CASRSTGTAEAFF. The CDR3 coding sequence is TGTGCCAGCAGGTCTACAGGGACCGCTGAAGCTTTCTTT.

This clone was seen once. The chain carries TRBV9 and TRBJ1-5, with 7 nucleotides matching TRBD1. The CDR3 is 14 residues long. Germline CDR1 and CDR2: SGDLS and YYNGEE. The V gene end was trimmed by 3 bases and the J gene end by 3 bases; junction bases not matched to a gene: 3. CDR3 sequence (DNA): TGTGCCAGCAGCGGAGGGACAGACAATCAGCCCCAGCATTTT. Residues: CASSGGTDNQPQHF.

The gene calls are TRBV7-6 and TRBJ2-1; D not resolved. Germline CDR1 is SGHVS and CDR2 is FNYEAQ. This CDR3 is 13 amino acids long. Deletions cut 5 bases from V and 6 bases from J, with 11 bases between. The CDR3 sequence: CASSPGSINEQFF. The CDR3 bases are TGTGCCAGCAGCCCCGGATCTATCAATGAGCAGTTCTTC.

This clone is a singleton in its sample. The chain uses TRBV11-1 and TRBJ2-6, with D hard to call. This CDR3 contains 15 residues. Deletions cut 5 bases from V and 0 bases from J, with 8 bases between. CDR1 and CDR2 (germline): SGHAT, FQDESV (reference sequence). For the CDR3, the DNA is TGTGCCAGCAGCATCGCCTCCTCTGGGGCCAACGTCCTGACTTTC. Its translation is CASSIASSGANVLTF.

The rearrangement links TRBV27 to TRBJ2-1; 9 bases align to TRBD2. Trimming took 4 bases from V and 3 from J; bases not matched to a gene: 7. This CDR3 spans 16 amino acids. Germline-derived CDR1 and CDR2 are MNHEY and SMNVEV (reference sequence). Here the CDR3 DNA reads TGTGCCAGCAGTTCGGGACTAGCTCTGTACTACAATGAGCAGTTCTTC. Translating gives CASSSGLALYYNEQFF.

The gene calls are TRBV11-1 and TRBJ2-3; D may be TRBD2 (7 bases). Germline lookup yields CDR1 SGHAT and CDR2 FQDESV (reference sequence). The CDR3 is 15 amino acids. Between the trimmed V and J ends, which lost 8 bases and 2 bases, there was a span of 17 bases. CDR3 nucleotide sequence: TGTGCCAGCCAAGGGGGGGGGTTCTTCACAGATACGCAGTATTTT. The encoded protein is CASQGGGFFTDTQYF.

This CDR3 is CASSEPTGGVSGYTF. The DNA for the CDR3 is TGCGCCAGCAGTGAGCCTACAGGGGGAGTGAGTGGCTACACCTTC. The gene calls are TRBV10-2 and TRBJ1-2; 8 bases are shared with TRBD1. Germline-derived CDR1 and CDR2 are WSHSY and SAAADI. This CDR3 has 15 amino acids. J lost 7 bases, V lost 2 bases, and 9 bases had no gene match.

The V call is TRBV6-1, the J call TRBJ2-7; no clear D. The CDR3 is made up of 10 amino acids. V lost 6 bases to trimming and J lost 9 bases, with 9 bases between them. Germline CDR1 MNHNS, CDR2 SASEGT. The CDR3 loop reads CASSARAQYF. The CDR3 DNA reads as TGTGCCAGCAGCGCCCGAGCGCAGTACTTC.

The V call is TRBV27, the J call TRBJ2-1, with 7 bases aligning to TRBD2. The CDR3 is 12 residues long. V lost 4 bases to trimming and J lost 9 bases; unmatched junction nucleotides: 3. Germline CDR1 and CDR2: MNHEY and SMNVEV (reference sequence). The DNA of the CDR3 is TGTGCCAGCAGTTCACCGGGAGGTGAGCAGTTCTTC. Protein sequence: CASSSPGGEQFF.